The clone carrying this T cell receptor beta chain was counted ten times or more. Its antigen is undetermined. Trimming removed 6 bases from V and 2 bases from J, with 13 bases in between. CDR3 length: 14 amino acids. Germline values: CDR1 LNHDA, CDR2 SQIVND (reference sequence). The sample belongs to a study of CD8+CD57+ T cells in acquired aplastic anemia. Study-level points and caveats: Between patients and controls, twenty-nine CD8+ CDR3 sequences were found in common.

By flow cytometry, patients selected for sequencing had shown an expansion of CD8+CD57+ cells. TCR beta VDJ and CDR3 profiling used genomic DNA as template. TCRdb fed the reads into MiXCR, producing one record per CDR3 protein. This table holds approximately 300,000 distinct CDR3 sequences, around three fifths found once. The chain is built from TRBV19 and TRBJ2-5; either TRBD1 or TRBD2 may fit D (6 bases each). Material: sorted CD4+, CD8+, or CD8+CD57+ T cells (not recorded which) from PBMCs. This clonotype was sampled from a human donor with aplastic anemia. The CDR3, as DNA: TGTGCCAGTAGGGGGGGCGTCCGGCAAGAGACCCAGTACTTC. Amino acid sequence: CASRGGVRQETQYF.